This T cell receptor beta chain is drawn from a study of cytomegalovirus exposure and HLA in healthy donors. Findings and caveats of the study: Altogether, around 160 TCR beta chains were recorded as cytomegalovirus-associated.

The PCR contained 60 Vbeta and 13 Jbeta primers. Some clones are missing from TCRdb's copy, which holds only in-frame ones; the method was immunoSEQ multiplex PCR. The sample has some 170,000 clones, about 71% seen once; the top ten hold over 2.5%. Trimming at V came to 5 bases and at J to 5 bases, leaving 2 bases not matched to a gene. Germline loops: CDR1 LNHDA, CDR2 SQIVND (reference sequence). CDR3 length: 12 residues. A remark on this clone: The antigen is not known.

The TCR was taken from a woman aged 30 to 39 in good health and CMV-seronegative. Sequenced input: PBMCs. The V and J genes are TRBV19 and TRBJ2-5, with TRBD1 identical over 7 bases. The CDR3 DNA reads TGTGCCAGTAGTGAACAGGGGGAGACCCAGTACTTC. Amino acids: CASSEQGETQYF.